The clone carrying this TCR beta chain was detected many times. Its antigen is not known. The data derive from a study of post-analysis software for immune sequencing data. Across the whole study: The disease courses covered relapsing-remitting, secondary progressive and progressive-relapsing multiple sclerosis.

Researchers reported that TCR beta cDNA libraries carried unique molecular identifiers. Roughly 500,000 cDNA molecules came from approximately 1 to 10 million T cells. A single record per CDR3 protein comes from TCRdb applying MiXCR to the PCR reads. The profile shows 700,000 to 800,000 distinct CDR3 sequences, just under 30% of them singletons. Findings and caveats of the study: A significant reduction in normalized Chao1 diversity was observed in multiple sclerosis patients versus controls. Strong co-clustering by F measure linked samples that shared a preparation batch.

This TCR came from a girl aged 10 to 17 with multiple sclerosis. The sequencing input was blood.

Written as DNA, the CDR3 is TGCAGCGTGTCGGACAGGGCTGAGACCCAGTACTTC. This gives the protein CSVSDRAETQYF. The chain is built from TRBV29-1 and TRBJ2-5; 8 nucleotides match TRBD1. The CDR3 has 12 residues. Germline V gives CDR1 SQVTM, CDR2 ANQGSEA. The V gene end was trimmed by 6 bases and the J gene end by 5 bases; junction bases not matched to a gene: 5. Full variable domain (outside the CDR3, taken from reference TRBV29-1 and TRBJ2-5): SAVISQKPSRDICQRGTSLTIQCQVDSQVTMMFWYRQQPGQSLTLIATANQGSEATYESGFVIDKFPISRPNLTFSTLTVSNMSPEDSSIYLCSVSDRAETQYFGPGTRLLVL.